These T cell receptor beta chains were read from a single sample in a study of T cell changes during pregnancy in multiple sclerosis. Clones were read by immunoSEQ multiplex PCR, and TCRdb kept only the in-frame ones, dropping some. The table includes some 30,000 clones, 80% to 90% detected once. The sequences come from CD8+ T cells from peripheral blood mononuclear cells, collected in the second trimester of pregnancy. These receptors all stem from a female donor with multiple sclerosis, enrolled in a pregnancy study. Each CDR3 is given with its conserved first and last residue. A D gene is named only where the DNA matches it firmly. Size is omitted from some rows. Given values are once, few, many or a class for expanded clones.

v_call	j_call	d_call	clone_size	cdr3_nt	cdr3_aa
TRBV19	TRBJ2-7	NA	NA	TGTGCCAGTAGTATAGACGCAGAGGACTACGAGCAGTACTTC	CASSIDAEDYEQYF
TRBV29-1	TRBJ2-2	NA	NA	TGCAGCGTTCGCGGGGACTCGGCCGGGGAGCTGTTTTTT	CSVRGDSAGELFF
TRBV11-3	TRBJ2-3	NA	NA	TGTGCCAGCAGCTCCCCACAGGGTCGGAGCACAGATACGCAGTATTTT	CASSSPQGRSTDTQYF
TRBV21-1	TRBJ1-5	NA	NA	TGTGCCAGCAGCATCCAAACCTGCAGGGTTGCATCTGTGAGCAATCAGCCCCAGCATTTT	CASSIQTCRVASVSNQPQHF
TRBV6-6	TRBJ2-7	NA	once	TGTGCCAGCAGTTACGTTGAGGACGAGCAGTACTTC	CASSYVEDEQYF
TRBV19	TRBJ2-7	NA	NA	TGTGCCAGTAGTATTTCCCACAGATTCTACGAGCAGTACTTC	CASSISHRFYEQYF
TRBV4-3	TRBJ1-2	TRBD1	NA	TGCGCCAGCAGCCAATCCTACAGGGGGCCCGACTATGGCTACACCTTC	CASSQSYRGPDYGYTF
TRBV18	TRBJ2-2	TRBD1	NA	TGTGCCAGCTCACACACGGGACAGGTTCCCCACGGGGAGCTGTTTTTT	CASSHTGQVPHGELFF
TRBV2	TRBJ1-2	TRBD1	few	TGTGCCAGCAGTGAGGGACAGGGCCCTATGGAAGAGTATGGCTACACCTTC	CASSEGQGPMEEYGYTF
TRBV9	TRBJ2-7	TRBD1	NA	TGTGCCAGCAGCGCAACCGGGACAGGGGACGAGCAGTACTTC	CASSATGTGDEQYF
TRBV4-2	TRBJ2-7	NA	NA	TGTGCCAGCAGCCAAGGTCCAGCGGCCTCCTACGAGCAGTACTTC	CASSQGPAASYEQYF
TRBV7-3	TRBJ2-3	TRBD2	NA	TGTGCCAGCAGCTTATATAGCGGGGGGGAGAATACGCAGTATTTT	CASSLYSGGENTQYF
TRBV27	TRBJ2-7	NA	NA	TGTGCCAGCAGTTTATGGGGGGGCGACGAGCAGTACTTC	CASSLWGGDEQYF
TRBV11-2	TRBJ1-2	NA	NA	TGTGCCAGCAGCCCTGCCCGGGGGGCTGCTGGCTACACCTTC	CASSPARGAAGYTF
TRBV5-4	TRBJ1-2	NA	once	TGTGCCAGCAGCTTGCAGGGGCTAACCAACTATGGCTACACCTTC	CASSLQGLTNYGYTF
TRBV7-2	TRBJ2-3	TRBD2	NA	TGTGCCAGCAGCTCAGGTTTAGCGGGGGCGCTCCGCGATACGCAGTATTTT	CASSSGLAGALRDTQYF
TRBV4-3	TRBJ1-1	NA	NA	TGCGCCAGCAGCCAAGATGGAGAGTGGGCGGGGGCAAAGAACACTGAAGCTTTCTTT	CASSQDGEWAGAKNTEAFF
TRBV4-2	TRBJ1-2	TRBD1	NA	TGTGCCAGCAGCCAGGAGACAGGGGGCGTTTATGGCTACACCTTC	CASSQETGGVYGYTF
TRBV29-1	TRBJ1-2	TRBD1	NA	TGCAGCGTTGACAACAGGGGAGGCTACACCTTC	CSVDNRGGYTF
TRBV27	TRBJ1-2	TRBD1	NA	TGTGCCAGCAGTCTAGGACAGGGGGCCTATGGCTACACCTTC	CASSLGQGAYGYTF
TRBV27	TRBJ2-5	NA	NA	TGTGCCAGCAGTTTTGGGCAAGAGCAGTACTTC	CASSFGQEQYF
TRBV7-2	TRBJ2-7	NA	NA	TGTGCCAGCAGCCCCCGCGGGGTCTACGAGCAGTACTTC	CASSPRGVYEQYF
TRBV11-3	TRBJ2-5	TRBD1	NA	TGTGCCAGCAGCCACTCCGGACAGGACCAAGAGACCCAGTACTTC	CASSHSGQDQETQYF
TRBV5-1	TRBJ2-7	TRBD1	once	TGCGCCAGCAGTCAGGGACAGTCCTACGAGCAGTACTTC	CASSQGQSYEQYF
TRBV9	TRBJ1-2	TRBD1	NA	TGTGCCAGCAGCTCGGGACAGGGTAGCTATGGCTACACCTTC	CASSSGQGSYGYTF
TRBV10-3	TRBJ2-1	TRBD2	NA	TGTGCCATCAGCGGAGGACTAGCGGGAGTAGGAAATGAGCAGTTCTTC	CAISGGLAGVGNEQFF
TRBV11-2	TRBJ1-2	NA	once	TGTGCCAGCAGCTTAGGCGAGTTTGTGGGCTACACCTTC	CASSLGEFVGYTF
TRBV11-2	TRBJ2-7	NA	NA	TGTGCCAGCAGCTCTGGGGTGCGGGGGCCGCGGGCGGAGCAGTACTTC	CASSSGVRGPRAEQYF